This T cell receptor (beta chain) is drawn from a study of beta chain features in type 1 diabetes. The study's findings and limits: Moderate yet significant TCRB CDR3 shortening was seen in Type 1 diabetes patients in all four CD4+ subsets.

The CDR3 runs 14 residues. The germline V and J ends were trimmed by 6 bases and 2 bases, with 13 bases remaining between them. Germline V lookup: CDR1 SGDLS, CDR2 YYNGEE. This clone came up a few times. Its antigen is not known. Investigators reverse transcribed all isolated RNA, so they sequenced expressed TCRB transcripts. Using immunoSEQ multiplex PCR, the repertoire was profiled, and TCRdb retains in-frame clones only, with some absent. Among around 180,000 clones listed, around an eighth were seen once. The V call is TRBV9, the J call TRBJ2-3; D call uncertain. Material for sequencing was central memory CD4+ T cells from blood. This clonotype was sampled from a woman between 18 and 29 years old in good health. DNA of the CDR3: TGTGCCAGCACCCTAGACTCCACCACAGATACGCAGTATTTT. This codes for CASTLDSTTDTQYF.